What follows is one T cell receptor (beta chain) and its context. This clone is a singleton in its sample. Its antigen remains undetermined. No base-level quality is on record; no much larger clone is a single base apart. The donors were healthy, HIV-negative adults with no recently reported acute infections or vaccinations. All donors were Caucasian adults living in Nashville, Tennessee, USA. CD8 memory samples consisted of magnetically selected CD45RO+ cells combined with CCR7-negative CD45RA+ effector memory (TemRA) cells. After blood collection by leukapheresis, PBMCs were isolated using Ficoll-Histopaque density gradient centrifugation and then cryopreserved in the vapor phase of liquid nitrogen. Analytical flow cytometry was used to check the purity and quantity of every magnetically sorted T cell population. From each sorted fraction, genomic DNA was isolated and quantified by UV absorbance on a Nanodrop 2000c.

The data are from a study of shared clonotypes between healthy human individuals (dated by TCRdb to 2020 to 2022). Background on the whole study: The cohort included a few men and a couple of women between 18 and 49 years of age. Per donor, three plates each were used for CD4 naive and CD4 memory, two for CD8 naive, and one for CD8 memory. The study deeply sequenced blood TCR repertoires of several healthy adults to estimate repertoire size and the extent of clonotype sharing between individuals. Different laboratories and diverse techniques were used to prepare libraries and sequence TCR repertoires, to increase sequencing depth and limit assay-specific biases. Between about 0.94 and 8.9 billion PBMCs per donor were obtained by leukapheresis.

TCR CDR3 regions were amplified from genomic DNA by multiplex PCR using the deep immunoSEQ assay. Extracted genomic DNA from each cell subset was spread evenly across all wells of several immunoSEQ 96-well plates, with each plate serving as a replicate. Each replicate PCR for sorted subsets received about 220 ng genomic DNA, equal to roughly 29,000 T cell genomes. Purified libraries were measured with a Qubit 3.0 fluorometer, size-checked on a Bioanalyzer 2100, and measured again with the KAPA Library Quantification kit. Every immunoSEQ 96-well plate was sequenced on a dedicated single-read 150-cycle Illumina NextSeq 550 flow cell. In the original analysis: Because the immunoSEQ output included only junctional sequences and no quality scores, the filtering could not be the same as the filtering used for full-length reads. To assign V/J genes and CDR3, sequences were annotated using PyIR, a Python wrapper for IgBLAST v1.9, with IMGT germline references. Reads with weak V/J assignments (E-value above 1e-6), missing CDR3, stop codons, out-of-frame junctions, or ambiguous translated residues were removed. V3J clonotypes were defined as sequences sharing the same inferred V gene, J gene, and CDR3 amino acid sequence. Percentage overlap between repertoires was computed as shared unique clonotypes divided by the size of the smaller repertoire. RTK rarefaction, the Chao1 estimator, and Recon v2.1 estimates of unobserved clonotypes were used to assess repertoire richness. Generation probabilities for all TCRbeta clonotypes obtained by the gDNA method from a handful of donors were computed using OLGA. TCRdb carries this immuneACCESS record with in-frame sequences only. Its versions omit some clonotypes, under half of them owing to an unresolved V gene in the studies checked, with the rest unexplained. D and trimming were read from the DNA, whereas the V and J calls and clone size are those reported in that table. The sample includes hundreds of thousands of clones, with approximately 96% observed a single time. Approximately 0.3% of the sample belongs to the ten largest clones.

From the germline V gene (reference sequence), CDR1 is PRHDT and CDR2 is FYEKMQ. Measured from the cysteine to the phenylalanine, the CDR3 is 14 residues long. Just the 42-base CDR3 DNA is kept, in frame starting at base 1. Trimming costs V 4 bases and J 6 bases, and their ends lie 13 bases apart. Broad study findings and their caveats: Sampling was restricted to blood, and TCR repertoires in tissue are likely to differ from TCR repertoires in blood. Pairwise subsampling led to the expectation that sequencing depth would affect the degree of clonotype sharing among donors. Naive subsets generally had larger estimated clonotype richness than memory subsets. Compared with non-shared clonotypes, clonotypes shared by all four sorted-subset donors had higher generation probabilities. The genetic and exposure-history diversity represented was limited by the small number of donors. When a handful of donors were compared, the shared fraction of clonotypes was roughly 4.8% for naive CD4, about 4% for naive CD8, 2.3% for memory CD4, and roughly 0.4% for memory CD8. Rarefaction of sorted-subset datasets indicated incomplete sequencing despite the large sequencing depth.

Sequencing input: memory CD8+ T cells sorted from blood. Explained via the paper, the cell subset or site label denotes: CD45RO+ cells pooled with CCR7-negative TemRA cells. The receptor chain draws on TRBV13 and TRBJ2-1; TRBD2 is possibly the D segment (5 matching bases). This receptor was identified in a man aged 25 to 45 in good health. CDR3 region: CASSWFTRGNEQFF. The bases read TGTGCCAGCAGCTGGTTCACTAGAGGCAATGAGCAGTTCTTC.